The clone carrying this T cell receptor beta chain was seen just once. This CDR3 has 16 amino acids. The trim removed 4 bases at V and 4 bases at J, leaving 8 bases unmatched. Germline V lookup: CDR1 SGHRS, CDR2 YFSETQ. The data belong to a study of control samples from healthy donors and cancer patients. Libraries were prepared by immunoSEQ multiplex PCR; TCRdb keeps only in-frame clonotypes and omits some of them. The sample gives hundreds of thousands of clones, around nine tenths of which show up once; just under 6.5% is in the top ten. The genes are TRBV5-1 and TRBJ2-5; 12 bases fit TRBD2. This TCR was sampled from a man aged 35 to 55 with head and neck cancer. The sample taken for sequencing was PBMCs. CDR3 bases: TGCGCCAGCAGCGCGGAACAGGGACTAGCGGGAGAGACCCAGTACTTC. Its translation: CASSAEQGLAGETQYF.